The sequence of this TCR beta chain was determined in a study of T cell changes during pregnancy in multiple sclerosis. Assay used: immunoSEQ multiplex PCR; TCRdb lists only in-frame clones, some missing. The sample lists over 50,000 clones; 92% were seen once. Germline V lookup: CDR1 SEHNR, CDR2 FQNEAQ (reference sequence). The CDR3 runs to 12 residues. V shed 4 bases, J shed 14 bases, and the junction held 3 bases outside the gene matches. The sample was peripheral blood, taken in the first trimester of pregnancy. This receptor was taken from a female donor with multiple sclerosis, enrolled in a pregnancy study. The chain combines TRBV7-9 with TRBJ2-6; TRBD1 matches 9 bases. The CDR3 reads CASSSGTGLLTF. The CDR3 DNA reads TGTGCCAGCAGCTCAGGGACAGGGCTCCTGACTTTC.